The rows below give T cell receptor beta chains drawn from one sample of a study of Ad26.COV2.S vaccination and SARS-CoV-2 variants. Assay used: immunoSEQ multiplex PCR; TCRdb lists only in-frame clones, some missing. The sample lists 330,000 or so clones; about nine tenths were seen once. Source: peripheral blood, taken in a trial of Ad26.COV2.S vaccine versus placebo. These receptors all come from a person between 18 and 59 years old who received the Ad26.COV2.S COVID-19 vaccine or a placebo. CDR3s include the opening cysteine and the closing phenylalanine or tryptophan. The D gene is left open where the match is weak.

v_gene	len	j_gene	d_gene	CDR3nt	CDR3aa
TRBV29-1	13	TRBJ1-2	TRBD1	TGCAGCGGGGCCCGACAGGGAAACTATGGCTACACCTTC	CSGARQGNYGYTF
TRBV2	14	TRBJ1-5	TRBD1	TGTGCCAGCAGTGGGGGACAGGGGGACCAGCCCCAGCATTTT	CASSGGQGDQPQHF
TRBV6-1	15	TRBJ1-3	TRBD1	TGTGCCAGCAGTGAGATGGACAGGGGTGGAAACACCATATATTTT	CASSEMDRGGNTIYF
TRBV9	17	TRBJ2-5	-	TGTGCCAGCAGCCTCCAGGGCAGCTGGAGGTACCAAGAGACCCAGTACTTC	CASSLQGSWRYQETQYF
TRBV7-2	12	TRBJ2-1	-	TGTGCCAGCAGCTCCAACTCCAATGAGCAGTTCTTC	CASSSNSNEQFF
TRBV9	15	TRBJ1-1	-	TGTGCCAGCAGCGTAGGCGGCCGGCAGAACACTGAAGCTTTCTTT	CASSVGGRQNTEAFF
TRBV7-9	16	TRBJ1-4	-	TGTGCCAGCAGCTTAGCGATCTTAGGGGGTCGCGAAAAACTGTTTTTT	CASSLAILGGREKLFF
TRBV4-3	16	TRBJ1-5	-	TGCGCCAGCAGCCAAGATAGTGGGGTCAGCAATCAGCCCCAGCATTTT	CASSQDSGVSNQPQHF
TRBV11-2	15	TRBJ2-3	TRBD2	TGTGCCAGCAGTCCTATAAGCGGGAGAATGGATACGCAGTATTTT	CASSPISGRMDTQYF
TRBV4-1	20	TRBJ2-4	-	TGCGCCAGCAGCCATGGACTCCGGGCCCGCCCAAGCCTAGCCAAAAACATTCAGTACTTC	CASSHGLRARPSLAKNIQYF
TRBV6-1	16	TRBJ2-5	-	TGTGCCAGCAGTGAACAGTTGGGAGTGTACCAAGAGACCCAGTACTTC	CASSEQLGVYQETQYF